This record covers a single T cell receptor (beta chain). Vbeta (60) and Jbeta (13) primers were used in the PCR. Method: immunoSEQ multiplex PCR; TCRdb's copy keeps in-frame clones and lacks some. The sample includes about 160,000 clones, roughly four fifths seen only once; the top ten take over 1.2%. Trimming took off 6 bases at V and 0 bases at J, with 12 bases between the two ends. In germline, CDR1 is MNHNS, CDR2 SASEGT. The CDR3 contains 15 residues. This entry comes from a study of cytomegalovirus exposure and HLA in healthy donors. The sample consisted of PBMCs. V is TRBV6-1 and J is TRBJ1-5; D is uncertain. The sequence was collected from a man aged 18-30 years in good health and CMV-seronegative. The CDR3 here is CASSQLRGSNQPQHF. For the CDR3, the DNA is TGTGCCAGCAGCCAACTACGGGGTAGCAATCAGCCCCAGCATTTT.